This T cell receptor (beta chain) was found in a study of patients and donors after allogeneic stem cell transplantation. After removal of 2 bases from V and 6 bases from J, the junction contained 7 bases not matched to a gene. This CDR3 region has 15 residues. Germline values: CDR1 SGHNT, CDR2 YENEEA. TCRdb independently ran MiXCR on the RT-PCR reads; one entry per CDR3 protein. The sample lists roughly 880,000 distinct CDR3 sequences; roughly 18% were seen once. The V call is TRBV11-3, the J call TRBJ2-1, with TRBD2 matching over 7 bases. The sequenced sample consisted of blood, either unsorted or a sorted T cell fraction (not recorded which). This receptor was identified in a human donor who was either an allogeneic HSCT recipient or a stem cell or donor lymphocyte infusion donor (not recorded which). It is not recorded whose cells these are; they may come from a transplant donor. DNA of the CDR3: TGTGCCAGCAGCTTATTGGGAGGGGATGGCAATGAGCAGTTCTTC. This translates into CASSLLGGDGNEQFF. The full variable domain, completed using reference TRBV11-3 and TRBJ2-1, is EAGVVQSPRYKIIEKKQPVAFWCNPISGHNTLYWYLQNLGQGPELLIRYENEEAVDDSQLPKDRFSAERLKGVDSTLKIQPAELGDSAVYLCASSLLGGDGNEQFFGPGTRLTVL.